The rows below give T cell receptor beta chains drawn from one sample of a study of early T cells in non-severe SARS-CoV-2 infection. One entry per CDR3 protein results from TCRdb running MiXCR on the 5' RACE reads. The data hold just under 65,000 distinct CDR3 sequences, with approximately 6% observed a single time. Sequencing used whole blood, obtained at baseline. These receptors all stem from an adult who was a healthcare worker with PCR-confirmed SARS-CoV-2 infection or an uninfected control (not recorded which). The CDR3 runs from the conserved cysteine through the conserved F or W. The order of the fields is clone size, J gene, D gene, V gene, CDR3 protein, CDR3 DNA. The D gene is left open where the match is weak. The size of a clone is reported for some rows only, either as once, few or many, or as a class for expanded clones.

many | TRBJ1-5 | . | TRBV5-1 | CASSLGQGGVNQPQHF | TGCGCCAGCAGCTTGGGCCAGGGTGGTGTCAATCAGCCCCAGCATTTT
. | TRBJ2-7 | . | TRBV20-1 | CSADRANSYEQYF | TGCAGTGCTGATCGGGCCAACAGCTACGAGCAGTACTTC
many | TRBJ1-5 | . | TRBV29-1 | CSVGAGSNQPQHF | TGCAGCGTTGGGGCAGGATCCAATCAGCCCCAGCATTTT
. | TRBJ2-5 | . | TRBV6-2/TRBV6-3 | CASSPDRNQETQYF | TGTGCCAGCAGCCCTGACAGGAACCAAGAGACCCAGTACTTC
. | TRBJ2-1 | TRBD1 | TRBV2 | CASSTTGGSYNEQFF | TGTGCCAGCAGTACTACAGGGGGCTCCTACAATGAGCAGTTCTTC
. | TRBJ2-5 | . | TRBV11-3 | CASSYGGASDLETQYF | TGTGCCAGCAGCTACGGCGGGGCTAGCGACTTGGAGACCCAGTACTTC
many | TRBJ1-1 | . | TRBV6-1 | CANRPGLAGSLNTEAFF | TGTGCCAACAGGCCGGGACTCGCCGGATCATTGAACACTGAAGCTTTCTTT
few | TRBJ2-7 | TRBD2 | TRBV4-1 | CASSQPTSGRANEQYF | TGCGCCAGCAGCCAACCGACTAGCGGGAGGGCCAACGAGCAGTACTTC
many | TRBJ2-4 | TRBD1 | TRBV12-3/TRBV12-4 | CASRQLTGIAKNIQYF | TGTGCCAGCAGGCAATTGACAGGGATAGCCAAAAACATTCAGTACTTC
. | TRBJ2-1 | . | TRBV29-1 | CSVERGYNEQFF | TGCAGCGTTGAGAGGGGCTACAATGAGCAGTTCTTC
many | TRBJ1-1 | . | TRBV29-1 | CSVDTQNTEAFF | TGCAGCGTTGACACCCAGAACACTGAAGCTTTCTTT
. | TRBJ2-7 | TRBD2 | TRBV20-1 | CSARTSGSAYEQYF | TGCAGTGCCAGGACTAGCGGGAGTGCCTACGAGCAGTACTTC
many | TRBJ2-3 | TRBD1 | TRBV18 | CASSPEGASTDTQYF | TGTGCCAGCTCACCTGAGGGGGCCAGCACAGATACGCAGTATTTT
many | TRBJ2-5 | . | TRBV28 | CASTGVLQETQYF | TGTGCCAGCACTGGGGTCCTCCAAGAGACCCAGTACTTC
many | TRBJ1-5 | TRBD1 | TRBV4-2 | CASSQRTGDQPQHF | TGTGCCAGCAGCCAAAGGACAGGGGATCAGCCCCAGCATTTT